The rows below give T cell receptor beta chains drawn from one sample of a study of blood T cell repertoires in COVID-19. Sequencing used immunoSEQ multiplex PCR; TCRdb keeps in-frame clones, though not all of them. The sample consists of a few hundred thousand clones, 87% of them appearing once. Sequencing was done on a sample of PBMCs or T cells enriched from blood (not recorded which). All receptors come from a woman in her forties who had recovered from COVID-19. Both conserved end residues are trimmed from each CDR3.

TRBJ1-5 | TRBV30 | AWSTGYQPQH
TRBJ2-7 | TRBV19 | ATQGTSSYEQY
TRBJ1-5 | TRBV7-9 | ASSPGDRLYSNQPQH
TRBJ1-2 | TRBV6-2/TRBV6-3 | ASSQSGTGRTNT
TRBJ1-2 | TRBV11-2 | ASSLGHGGYT
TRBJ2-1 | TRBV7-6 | ASSLTFPGTSGANEQF
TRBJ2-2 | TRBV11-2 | ASSPRLETGELF
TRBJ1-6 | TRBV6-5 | ASSYDRGPDSPLH
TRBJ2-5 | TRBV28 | ASSRGGYRLQETQY
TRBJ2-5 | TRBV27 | ASRTSGGGQETQY
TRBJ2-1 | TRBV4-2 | ASSQLGQGREQF
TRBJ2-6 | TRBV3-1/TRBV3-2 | ASRLQGPGANVLT
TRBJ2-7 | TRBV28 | ASSLARPYEQY
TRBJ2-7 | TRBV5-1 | ASSLGGGGPSYEQY
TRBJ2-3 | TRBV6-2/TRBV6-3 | ASSSSGRPGTDTQY
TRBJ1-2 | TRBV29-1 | SVDPGGGGYT
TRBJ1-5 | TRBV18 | ASSPQGQSNQPQH
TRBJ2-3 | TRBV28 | ASSRTGNTDTQY
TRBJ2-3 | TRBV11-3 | ASSATGGTTDTQY
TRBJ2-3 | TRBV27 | ASSSPTSGSTDTQY
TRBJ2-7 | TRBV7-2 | ASSSSRAYEQY
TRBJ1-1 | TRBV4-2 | ASSSNPGLNTEAF
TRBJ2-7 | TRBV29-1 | SVTGTGGAGRAYEQY
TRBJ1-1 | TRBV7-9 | ASSLHGRGILNTEAF
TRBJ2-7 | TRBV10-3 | AISDAGTGGDEQY
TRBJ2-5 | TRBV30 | AWGRRGLETQY
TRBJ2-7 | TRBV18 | ASSPDRAYEQY
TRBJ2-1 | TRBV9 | ASSAASENEQF
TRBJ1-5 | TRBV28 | ASSLIPGGGQPQH
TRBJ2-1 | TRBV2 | ASVQLAENNEQF
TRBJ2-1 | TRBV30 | AWRLGQGAWEQF
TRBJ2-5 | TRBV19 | ASSIGGTQY
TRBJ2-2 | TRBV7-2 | ASSLGGYNTGELF
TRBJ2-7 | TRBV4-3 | ASSPRVGLAGEAPSYEQY
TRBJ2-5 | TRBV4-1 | ASSQVLGSPVN
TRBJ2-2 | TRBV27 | ASTTKAPSGRNTGELF
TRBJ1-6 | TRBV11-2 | ASSFSGRTGNSPLH
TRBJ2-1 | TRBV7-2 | ASSPTSGSGGEQF
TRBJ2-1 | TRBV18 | ASSPLLAAPYNEQF
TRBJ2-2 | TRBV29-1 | SASDRVKNTGELF
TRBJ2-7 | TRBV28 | ASSRHSGRYEQY
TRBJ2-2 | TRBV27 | ASSLRGRNTGELF
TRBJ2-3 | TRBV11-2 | ASSSWTGESTDTQY
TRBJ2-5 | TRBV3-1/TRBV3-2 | ASSKWTGEGETQY
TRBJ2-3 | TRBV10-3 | AIKENSGSTDTQY
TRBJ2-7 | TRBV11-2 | ASSLPRLYSYEQY
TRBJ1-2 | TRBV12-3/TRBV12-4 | ASSSPGTHGYT
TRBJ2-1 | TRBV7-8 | ASSFRQGALVEQF
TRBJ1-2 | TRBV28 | ASFVRTGGLNYGYT